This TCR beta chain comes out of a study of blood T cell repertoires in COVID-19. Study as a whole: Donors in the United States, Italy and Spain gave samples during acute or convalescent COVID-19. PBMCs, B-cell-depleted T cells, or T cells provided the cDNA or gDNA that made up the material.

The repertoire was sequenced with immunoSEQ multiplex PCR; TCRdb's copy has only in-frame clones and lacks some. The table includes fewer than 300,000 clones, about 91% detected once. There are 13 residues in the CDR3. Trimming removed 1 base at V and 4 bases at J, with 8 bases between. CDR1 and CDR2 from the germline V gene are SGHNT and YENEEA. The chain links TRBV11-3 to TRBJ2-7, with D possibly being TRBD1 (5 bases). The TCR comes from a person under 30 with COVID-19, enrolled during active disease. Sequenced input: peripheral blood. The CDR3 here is CASSLGRGYEQYF. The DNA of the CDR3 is TGTGCCAGCAGCTTAGGAAGGGGTTACGAGCAGTACTTC.